This T cell receptor beta chain was observed in a study of T-cell reconstitution after alpha-beta-depleted transplantation in children. Researchers prepared the TCRbeta library using unique molecular identifiers, the study reports. TCRdb re-called the PCR reads through MiXCR, storing one row per CDR3 protein. The sample has fewer than 120,000 distinct CDR3 sequences, approximately 10% seen once; the top ten hold around 8.5%. This clonotype was seen repeatedly, ten times or more. CDR1 is DFQATT and CDR2 is SNEGSKA in the germline V gene (reference sequence). CDR3 length: 14 residues. The V end lost 3 bases, the J end lost 1 base, and 13 bases lay between the germline ends.

The specimen comprised PBMCs from the stem cell graft donor, sampled from the stem cell graft. This receptor was obtained from a human donor who donated a stem cell graft to a child with acute lymphoblastic leukemia. This rearrangement joins TRBV20-1 to TRBJ2-7; the D gene is possibly TRBD2 (7 bases). The CDR3 region has the DNA TGCAGTGCTAGTGTCAGGGGAGGGTCCTACGAGCAGTACTTC. Amino acid sequence: CSASVRGGSYEQYF.